What follows are 2 T cell receptor beta chains derived from one specimen sequenced in a study of CD8+CD57+ T cells in acquired aplastic anemia. Genomic DNA, serving as template, underwent TCR beta VDJ and CDR3 profiling. TCRdb itself ran the reads through MiXCR, one entry per CDR3 protein. The sample consists of roughly 180,000 distinct CDR3 sequences, 55% to 70% of them appearing once. Sample: sorted CD4+, CD8+, or CD8+CD57+ T cells (not recorded which) from PBMCs. These receptors all come from a human donor with severe aplastic anemia or a healthy control (not recorded which).

The rearrangement links TRBV12-3 or TRBV12-4 to TRBJ1-1, with TRBD1 matching over 8 bases. The CDR3 is made up of 16 amino acids. Trimming took 4 bases from V and 8 from J; bases not matched to a gene: 15. The CDR3 nucleotides are TGTGCCAGCAGTTGGGAGGGGGCAGGGGGCGTATTGGAAGCTTTCTTT. Translation gives CASSWEGAGGVLEAFF.

Many counts were recorded for this clonotype. The rearrangement uses TRBV20-1 and TRBJ2-1, with 8 nucleotides matching TRBD1. Germline CDR1 DFQATT, CDR2 SNEGSKA (reference sequence). CDR3 size: 14 residues. J lost 1 base, V lost 3 bases, and 2 bases had no gene match. CDR3 loop: CSARDRDSYNEQFF. The CDR3 nucleotides read TGCAGTGCTAGGGACAGGGATTCCTACAATGAGCAGTTCTTC.